Below are 22 T cell receptor beta chains sequenced from a single sample in a study of blood T cell repertoires in COVID-19. Repertoires were generated with immunoSEQ multiplex PCR, while TCRdb's copy carries only in-frame clones and drops some. Of some 110,000 clones in the sample, roughly 82% are singletons; the top ten hold about 5%. Sequencing was carried out using peripheral blood. Receptors originate from a man aged 60-69 years with acute or convalescent COVID-19.

The rearrangement uses TRBV30 and TRBJ1-2, with 12 bases identical to TRBD1. Germline CDR1 GTSNPN, CDR2 SVGIG (reference sequence). The CDR3 is 13 amino acids. V gave up 5 bases and J gave up 8 bases; unmatched junction bases: 6. Here the CDR3 reads CAWGTGGALGYTF. The CDR3 DNA sequence: TGTGCCTGGGGGACAGGGGGCGCTCTGGGCTACACCTTC.

This clone turned up a few times. The chain employs TRBV6-5 and TRBJ1-1; D might be TRBD1 (5 bases). V dropped 6 bases and J dropped 2 bases, with 13 bases sitting between them. Germline CDR1 MNHEY, CDR2 SVGAGI. The CDR3 spans 14 residues. CDR3 in DNA: TGTGCCAGCAGCAATGGGGGGATTAACACTGAAGCTTTCTTT. The encoded protein is CASSNGGINTEAFF.

As concerns this clone: Compared with germline, one end of the junction differs, possibly owing to a read error. The J gene is TRBJ1-4, the V gene TRBV7-7; 11 bases are shared with TRBD1. The CDR3 length is 17 residues. CDR1 SSHAT and CDR2 FNYEAQ come from the germline V gene (reference sequence). CDR3 protein: CASSSDGQGADNEKLFF. The CDR3 nucleotides read TGTGCTAGCAGCTCGGACGGACAGGGGGCGGATAATGAAAAACTGTTTTTT.

The chain carries TRBV2 and TRBJ2-7, with 7 bases fitting TRBD1. Germline assignment: CDR1 SNHLY and CDR2 FYNNEI. The trim removed 8 bases at V and 3 bases at J, leaving 13 bases unmatched. The CDR3 is 15 amino acids. The CDR3: CASSRALDRNYEQYF. In nucleotides, the CDR3 is TGTGCCAGCTCGAGGGCCCTGGACAGGAACTACGAGCAGTACTTC.

The gene calls are TRBV7-9 and TRBJ2-5; perhaps TRBD1 as D (6 bases). Looked up from germline, CDR1 is SEHNR and CDR2 is FQNEAQ (reference sequence). The CDR3 has 12 residues. V was clipped by 3 bases and J by 5 bases, with 7 bases between them. As DNA, the CDR3 is TGTGCCAGCAGCTTCAGGGGTGAGACCCAGTACTTC. Protein product: CASSFRGETQYF.

This clone has more than one count but fewer than ten. The chain employs TRBV7-2 and TRBJ2-1; 8 positions match TRBD2. With 4 bases clipped from V and 9 bases from J, the junction kept 11 bases outside the gene matches. This CDR3 spans 15 amino acids. The germline gives CDR1 SGHTA, CDR2 FQGNSA. The DNA of the CDR3 is TGTGCCAGCAGCTACCAGACTAGCGTGAGGGGTGAGCAGTTCTTC. This sequence encodes CASSYQTSVRGEQFF.

The V call is TRBV5-6, the J call TRBJ2-5; 9 bases line up with TRBD1. The germline V gene encodes CDR1 SGHDT and CDR2 YYEEEE. This CDR3 has 17 residues. V gave up 1 base and J gave up 1 base; unmatched junction bases: 8. As DNA, the CDR3 is TGTGCCAGCAGCTTGCCGGGACAGGGAAGGGCCCAAGAGACCCAGTACTTC. Its protein is CASSLPGQGRAQETQYF.

The chain joins TRBV3-1 (or the pseudogene TRBV3-2) to TRBJ1-3; D gene uncertain. The CDR3 contains 13 residues. Germline V gives CDR1 LGHDT, CDR2 YNNKEL (reference sequence). Trimming cost V 3 bases and J 8 bases, with 11 bases left between them. CDR3 nucleotides: TGTGCCAGCAGCCAGTTGGCCGAGGACACCATATATTTT. Translation: CASSQLAEDTIYF.

The chain employs TRBV5-1 and TRBJ2-5; 7 nucleotides align to TRBD2. The CDR3 runs to 15 residues. Per the germline V gene, CDR1 is SGHRS and CDR2 is YFSETQ. Trimming at V came to 4 bases and at J to 5 bases, leaving 11 bases not matched to a gene. The CDR3 DNA is TGCGCCAGCAGCAGGGATTCTAGCGGCCGGGAGACCCAGTACTTC. Encoded protein: CASSRDSSGRETQYF.

The chain recombines TRBV7-8 with TRBJ2-7; D is possibly TRBD2 (6 bases). CDR3 length: 16 residues. Germline V gives CDR1 SGHVS, CDR2 FQNEAQ. The V end was cut by 5 bases, the J end by 5 bases, with 22 bases between. The CDR3: CASSPRRRARGDEQYF. The DNA of the CDR3 is TGTGCCAGCAGCCCCAGGCGGAGGGCTCGGGGCGACGAGCAGTACTTC.

The chain joins TRBV28 to TRBJ2-7; D gene uncertain. The CDR3 extends over 11 amino acids. V was shortened by 2 bases and J by 7 bases, with 6 bases between the two germline ends. The germline gives CDR1 MDHEN, CDR2 SYDVKM. The CDR3 coding sequence is TGTGCCAGCAGTTTAACGAGGGAGCAGTACTTC. This encodes CASSLTREQYF.

The genes are TRBV27 and TRBJ2-7; 9 bases map to TRBD1. Germline lookup yields CDR1 MNHEY and CDR2 SMNVEV (reference sequence). This CDR3 comprises 14 residues. Unmatched junction bases numbered 4, after V lost 4 bases and J lost 3 bases. The CDR3 region is CASSSGTGRYEQYF. CDR3 bases: TGTGCCAGCAGTTCGGGGACAGGGCGCTACGAGCAGTACTTC.

This chain uses TRBV6-5 with TRBJ2-7; tentative D call: TRBD2 (6 bases). V was pared by 0 bases and J by 4 bases, with 13 bases between. In germline, CDR1 is MNHEY, CDR2 SVGAGI. This CDR3 spans 15 amino acids. The CDR3 DNA is TGTGCCAGCAGTTACTCGGGGGACTCATTATACGAGCAGTACTTC. Its protein is CASSYSGDSLYEQYF.

This chain uses TRBV30 with TRBJ2-7; a possible D gene is TRBD2 (5 bases). The CDR3 is 13 residues long. Germline V lookup: CDR1 GTSNPN, CDR2 SVGIG (reference sequence). With 2 bases removed from V and 2 bases from J, the gap between germline ends came to 10 bases. The CDR3 DNA reads TGTGCCTGGAGTCGAGGGTTGACCTACGAGCAGTACTTC. Translating it yields CAWSRGLTYEQYF.

V and J are TRBV13 and TRBJ2-1, with 7 positions matching TRBD1. V lost 0 bases and J lost 4; bases outside the gene matches: 9. Germline V gives CDR1 PRHDT, CDR2 FYEKMQ (reference sequence). The CDR3 runs 17 residues. The DNA for the CDR3 is TGTGCCAGCAGCTTAGGTCTCGGGACAGTACGTTACAATGAGCAGTTCTTC. This codes for CASSLGLGTVRYNEQFF.

This chain links TRBV3-1 (or the pseudogene TRBV3-2) with TRBJ2-7, with D maybe TRBD2 (6 bases). V lost 3 bases and J 1 base, leaving 10 bases between the germline ends. Germline V lookup: CDR1 LGHDT, CDR2 YNNKEL (reference sequence). This CDR3 is built from 14 residues. The CDR3: CASSQGGGSYEQYF. CDR3 nucleotide sequence: TGTGCCAGCAGCCAGGGAGGTGGGTCCTACGAGCAGTACTTC.

V usage is TRBV7-3 and J usage is TRBJ1-1; D gene uncertain. CDR1 and CDR2 from the germline V gene are SGHTA and FQGTGA. The CDR3 consists of 13 residues. The V end was cut by 2 bases, the J end by 1 base, with 5 bases between. The CDR3 DNA sequence: TGTGCCAGCAGCTTAGTACAGAACACTGAAGCTTTCTTT. It yields the protein CASSLVQNTEAFF.

The V call is TRBV28, the J call TRBJ1-4; D not certain. The V end lost 6 bases, the J end lost 10 bases, and 21 bases lay between the germline ends. The CDR3 contains 15 residues. Germline CDR1 MDHEN, CDR2 SYDVKM. The chain's CDR3 is CASSPTATGIGKLFF. In nucleotides, the CDR3 is TGTGCCAGCAGCCCTACCGCAACGGGGATCGGAAAACTGTTTTTT.

V gene TRBV28 combines with J gene TRBJ1-3, with D unclear. The length of the CDR3 is 14 residues. V was clipped by 7 bases and J by 3 bases, with 13 bases between them. The germline V gene encodes CDR1 MDHEN and CDR2 SYDVKM. The chain's CDR3 is CASKRAGGGNTIYF. The CDR3 coding sequence is TGTGCCAGCAAAAGGGCAGGAGGTGGAAACACCATATATTTT.

This sequence joins TRBV19 and TRBJ1-1, with D maybe TRBD1 (5 bases). The length of the CDR3 is 14 residues. The germline V and J ends were trimmed by 5 bases and 2 bases, with 12 bases remaining between them. Germline CDR1 is LNHDA and CDR2 is SQIVND (reference sequence). The CDR3 region has the DNA TGTGCCAGTAGTGTCAGGACAAGAAACACTGAAGCTTTCTTT. This codes for CASSVRTRNTEAFF.

The chain recombines TRBV9 with TRBJ2-3; 7 bases match TRBD2. The CDR3 is 15 residues long. V gave up 0 bases and J gave up 3 bases; unmatched junction bases: 4. The germline CDR1 and CDR2 sequences are SGDLS and YYNGEE. CDR3 residues: CASSVVTGGTDTQYF. DNA of the CDR3: TGTGCCAGCAGCGTAGTCACGGGAGGAACAGATACGCAGTATTTT.

The rearrangement links TRBV3-1 (or the pseudogene TRBV3-2) to TRBJ1-5, with 10 bases lining up with TRBD1. Germline V gene lookup returns CDR1 LGHDT and CDR2 YNNKEL (reference sequence). The CDR3 extends over 17 amino acids. The V gene end was trimmed by 0 bases and the J gene end by 7 bases; junction bases not matched to a gene: 9. The CDR3 here is CASSQDRSGTGAQPQHF. The CDR3 nucleotides read TGTGCCAGCAGCCAAGATCGGTCCGGGACAGGGGCCCAGCCCCAGCATTTT.